This TCR beta chain was sequenced in a study of blood T cell repertoires in COVID-19. In the study overall: PBMCs, B-cell-depleted T cells, or T cells were the source of the cDNA or gDNA that made up the material.

Original analysis: Reference gene primers were amplified, and this amplification served to estimate nucleated cell counts. Sequenced by immunoSEQ multiplex PCR; TCRdb stores in-frame clones only, minus some. D and trimming come from the DNA, and the V and J calls and clone size come from that table. The table lists some 200,000 clones, around 80% of them singletons, with 13% to 15% in the top ten. V gave up 6 bases and J gave up 2 bases; unmatched junction bases: 7. The V gene's germline CDR1 is ENHRY and CDR2 SYGVKD. The CDR3 is made up of 15 amino acids. Sequencing was performed on peripheral blood. The chain has TRBV10-3 and TRBJ2-5, with 9 nucleotides matching TRBD1. The clonotype originates from a young man with active or convalescent COVID-19. The CDR3 nucleotides read TGTGCCATCAGAGAAACCGGGACAGGGCAAGAGACCCAGTACTTC. Protein product: CAIRETGTGQETQYF.